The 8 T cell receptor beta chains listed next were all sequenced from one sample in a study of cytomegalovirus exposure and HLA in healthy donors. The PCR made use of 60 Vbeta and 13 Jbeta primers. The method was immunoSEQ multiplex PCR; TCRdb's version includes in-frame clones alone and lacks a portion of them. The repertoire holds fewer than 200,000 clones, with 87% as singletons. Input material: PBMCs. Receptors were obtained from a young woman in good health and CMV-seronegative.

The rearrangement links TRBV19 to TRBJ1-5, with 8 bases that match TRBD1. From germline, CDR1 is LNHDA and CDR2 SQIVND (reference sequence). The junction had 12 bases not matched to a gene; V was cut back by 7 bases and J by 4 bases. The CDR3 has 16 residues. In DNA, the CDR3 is TGTGCCAGTATCCAGGGGAGGGACAGGCGTAATCAGCCCCAGCATTTT. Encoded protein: CASIQGRDRRNQPQHF.

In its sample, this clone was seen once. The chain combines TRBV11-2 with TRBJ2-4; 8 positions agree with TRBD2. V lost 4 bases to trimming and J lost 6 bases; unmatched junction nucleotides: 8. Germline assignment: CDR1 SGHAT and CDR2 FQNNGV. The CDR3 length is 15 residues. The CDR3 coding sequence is TGTGCCAGCAGCTCTAGGGGACTAGTGAGAAACATTCAGTACTTC. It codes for CASSSRGLVRNIQYF.

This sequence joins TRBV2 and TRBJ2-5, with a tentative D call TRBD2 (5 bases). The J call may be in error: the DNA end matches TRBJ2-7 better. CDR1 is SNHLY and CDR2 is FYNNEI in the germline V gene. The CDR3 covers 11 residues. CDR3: CASGGGYEQYF. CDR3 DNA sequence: TGTGCCAGCGGAGGAGGTTACGAGCAGTACTTC.

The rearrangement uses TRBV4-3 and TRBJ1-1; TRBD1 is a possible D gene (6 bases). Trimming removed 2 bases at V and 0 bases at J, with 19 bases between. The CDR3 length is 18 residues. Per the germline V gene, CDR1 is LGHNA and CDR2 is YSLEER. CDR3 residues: CASSQREADRRMNTEAFF. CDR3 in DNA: TGCGCCAGCAGCCAAAGAGAAGCCGACAGGCGGATGAACACTGAAGCTTTCTTT.

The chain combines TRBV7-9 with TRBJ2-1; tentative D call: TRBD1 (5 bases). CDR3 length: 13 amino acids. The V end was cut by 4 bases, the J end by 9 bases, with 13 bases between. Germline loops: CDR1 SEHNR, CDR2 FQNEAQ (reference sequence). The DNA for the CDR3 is TGTGCCAGCAGCTCCCGGACATACGGTGAGCAGTTCTTC. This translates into CASSSRTYGEQFF.

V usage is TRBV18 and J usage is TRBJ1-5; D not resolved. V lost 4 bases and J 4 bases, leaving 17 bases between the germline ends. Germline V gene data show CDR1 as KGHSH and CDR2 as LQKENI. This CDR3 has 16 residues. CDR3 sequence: CASSRLPGSPNQPQHF. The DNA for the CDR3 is TGTGCCAGCTCACGACTGCCCGGGAGCCCAAATCAGCCCCAGCATTTT.

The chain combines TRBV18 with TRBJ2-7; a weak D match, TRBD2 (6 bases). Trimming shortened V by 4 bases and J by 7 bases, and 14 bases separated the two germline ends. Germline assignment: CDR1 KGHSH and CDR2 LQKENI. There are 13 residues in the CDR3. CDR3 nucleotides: TGTGCCAGCTCACTAGGAGGGAGCGAGGAGCAGTACTTC. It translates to CASSLGGSEEQYF.

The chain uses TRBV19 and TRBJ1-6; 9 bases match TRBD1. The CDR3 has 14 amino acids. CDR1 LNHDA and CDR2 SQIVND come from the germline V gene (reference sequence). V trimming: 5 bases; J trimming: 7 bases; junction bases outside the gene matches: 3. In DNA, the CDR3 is TGTGCCAGTAGTCCGACAGGGGGAAATTCACCCCTCCACTTT. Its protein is CASSPTGGNSPLHF.